This entry concerns a single TCR beta chain. Germline V CDR1 and CDR2: LGHDT, YNNKEL (reference sequence). This CDR3 has 15 amino acids. V lost 1 base and J 2 bases, leaving 11 bases between the germline ends. This entry belongs to a study of blood T cell repertoires in COVID-19. The wider study: The cDNA or gDNA used as material had been derived from T cells, B-cell-depleted T cells, or PBMCs.

Assay: immunoSEQ multiplex PCR; the TCRdb copy retains only in-frame clones and omits some. Among some 240,000 clones, 75% to 90% were seen once, and the ten largest hold more than 8.5%. The sequenced material came from peripheral blood. J is TRBJ1-1 and V is TRBV3-1 (or the pseudogene TRBV3-2); a weak D match, TRBD1 (5 bases). The source is a woman aged 70-85 years with COVID-19, enrolled during active disease. CDR3 coding DNA: TGTGCCAGCAGCCAAGGTGCCGGGGGTAACACTGAAGCTTTCTTT. Translating it yields CASSQGAGGNTEAFF.